The entry that follows covers one T cell receptor beta chain sequence. The antigen remains unidentified. Patients chosen for sequencing had shown CD8+CD57+ cell expansion by flow cytometry. There was no therapy given to any patient before the blood sampling took place. Germline V gives CDR1 PRHDT, CDR2 FYEKMQ (reference sequence). Trimming removed 5 bases from V and 2 bases from J; junction bases left unmatched: 4. This CDR3 region has 15 residues. These data originate in a study of CD8+CD57+ T cells in acquired aplastic anemia. Genomic DNA, the template, was used for profiling of the TCR beta VDJ and CDR3. TCRdb reanalysed the reads using MiXCR and keeps one entry per CDR3 protein. The sample holds 160,000 or so distinct CDR3 sequences, more than 45% seen once. Broader study findings: Patients had roughly 30 CD8+ CDR3 sequences in common with controls (the shared set).

J is TRBJ2-5 and V is TRBV13; TRBD2 matches at 11 bases. Sequenced material: sorted CD4+, CD8+, or CD8+CD57+ T cells (not recorded which) from PBMCs. The TCR comes from a human donor with aplastic anemia. The CDR3 reads CASSKRLAGQETQYF. CDR3 in DNA: TGTGCCAGCAGCAAAAGACTAGCGGGACAAGAGACCCAGTACTTC.